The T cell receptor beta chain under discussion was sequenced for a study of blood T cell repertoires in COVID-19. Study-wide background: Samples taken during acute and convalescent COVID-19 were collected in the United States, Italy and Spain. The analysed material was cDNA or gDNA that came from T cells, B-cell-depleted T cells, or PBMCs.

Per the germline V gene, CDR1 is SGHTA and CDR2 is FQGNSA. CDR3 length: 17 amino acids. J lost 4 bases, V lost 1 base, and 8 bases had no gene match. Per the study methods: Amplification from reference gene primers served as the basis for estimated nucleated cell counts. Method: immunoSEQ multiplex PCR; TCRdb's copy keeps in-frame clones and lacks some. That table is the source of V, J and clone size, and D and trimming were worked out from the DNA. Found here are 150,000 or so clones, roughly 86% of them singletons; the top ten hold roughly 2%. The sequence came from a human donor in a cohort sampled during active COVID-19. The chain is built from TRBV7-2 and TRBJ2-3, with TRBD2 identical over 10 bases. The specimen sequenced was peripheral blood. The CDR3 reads CASSLVHLAGGSDTQYF. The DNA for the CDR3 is TGTGCCAGCAGCTTAGTCCATTTAGCGGGGGGCTCAGATACGCAGTATTTT.